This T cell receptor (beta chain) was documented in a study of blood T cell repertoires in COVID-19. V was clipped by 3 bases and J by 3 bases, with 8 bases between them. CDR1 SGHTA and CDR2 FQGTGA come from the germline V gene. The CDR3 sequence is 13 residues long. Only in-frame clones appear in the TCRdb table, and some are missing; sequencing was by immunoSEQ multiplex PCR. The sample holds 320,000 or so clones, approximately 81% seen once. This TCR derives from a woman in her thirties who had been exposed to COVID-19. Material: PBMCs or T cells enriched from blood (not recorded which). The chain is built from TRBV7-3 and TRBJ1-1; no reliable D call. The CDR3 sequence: CASSFYQDTEAFF. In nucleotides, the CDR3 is TGTGCCAGCAGCTTCTACCAGGACACTGAAGCTTTCTTT.